The 30 T cell receptor beta chains below come from one sample, sequenced in a study of blood T cell repertoires in COVID-19. TCRdb keeps only in-frame clones here, not all; method: immunoSEQ multiplex PCR. Of roughly 250,000 clones in the sample, about 80% were seen once. Sequenced: peripheral blood. Every receptor here comes from a human donor in a cohort sampled during active COVID-19.

This rearrangement joins TRBV21-1 to TRBJ2-6; no check of the table's D call, TRBD2, against the DNA was made. TRBV21-1 is a pseudogene segment. The CDR3 runs to 18 residues. The CDR3 DNA sequence: TGTGCCAGCAGCAAAGCGCAGGGAGGGGTCTCTGGGGCCAACGTCCTGACTTTC. Translated: CASSKAQGGVSGANVLTF.

The chain uses TRBV5-4 and TRBJ2-3, with 8 bases lining up with TRBD2. CDR1 SGHNT and CDR2 YYREEE come from the germline V gene (reference sequence). The CDR3 runs to 16 residues. Losses at the gene ends were 4 bases for V and 0 bases for J; bases not matched to a gene: 7. The CDR3 nucleotides read TGTGCCAGCAGCAAACGACTAGCGTATAGCACAGATACGCAGTATTTT. It codes for CASSKRLAYSTDTQYF.

The rearrangement uses TRBV4-3 and TRBJ1-2; the D is unclear. The CDR3 covers 13 residues. The germline V gene has CDR1 LGHNA and CDR2 YSLEER. V was shortened by 0 bases and J by 4 bases, with 6 bases between the two germline ends. CDR3 residues: CASSQDASYGYTF. CDR3 bases: TGCGCCAGCAGCCAAGATGCCAGCTATGGCTACACCTTC.

The chain joins TRBV11-2 to TRBJ1-1, with unresolved D. This CDR3 has 13 residues. Looked up from germline, CDR1 is SGHAT and CDR2 is FQNNGV. V shed 4 bases and J shed 3 bases, with 9 bases lying between them. The CDR3 spells CASSSRVDTEAFF. The DNA for the CDR3 is TGTGCCAGCAGCTCGAGGGTTGACACTGAAGCTTTCTTT.

The V call is TRBV5-5, the J call TRBJ1-1, with TRBD1 matching over 7 bases. The CDR3 runs to 16 residues. CDR1 is SGHKS, CDR2 YYEKEE, per germline (reference sequence). V gave up 3 bases and J gave up 0 bases; unmatched junction bases: 8. The CDR3 nucleotides are TGTGCCAGCAGCTCTCGACAGGGTCAGATGAACACTGAAGCTTTCTTT. It is translated as CASSSRQGQMNTEAFF. The entire variable domain, with the rest obtained from reference TRBV5-5 and TRBJ1-1, is as follows: DAGVTQSPTHLIKTRGQQVTLRCSPISGHKSVSWYQQVLGQGPQFIFQYYEKEERGRGNFPDRFSARQFPNYSSELNVNALLLGDSALYLCASSSRQGQMNTEAFFGQGTRLTVV.

The genes are TRBV7-3 and TRBJ2-1, with 14 positions matching TRBD2. Germline CDR1 SGHTA, CDR2 FQGTGA. The CDR3 covers 17 residues. The trim removed 5 bases at V and 1 base at J, leaving 4 bases unmatched. The CDR3: CASSPGTSGGSYNEQFF. The CDR3, as DNA: TGTGCCAGCAGCCCAGGGACTAGCGGGGGATCCTACAATGAGCAGTTCTTC.

The chain couples TRBV5-1 to TRBJ2-3; 8 bases line up with TRBD1. CDR1 and CDR2 (germline): SGHRS, YFSETQ. J lost 2 bases, V lost 4 bases, and 9 bases had no gene match. There are 16 residues in the CDR3. The CDR3 nucleotides are TGCGCCAGCAGCCGACCAACGGGACAGGTCACAGATACGCAGTATTTT. It translates to CASSRPTGQVTDTQYF.

This chain connects TRBV6-5 to TRBJ2-7; D perhaps matches TRBD2 (5 bases). The germline CDR1 and CDR2 sequences are MNHEY and SVGAGI. V was trimmed by 6 bases and J by 1 base, leaving 13 bases between them. The CDR3 loop spans 14 amino acids. The CDR3 loop is CASSQDGKSYEQYF. The CDR3 coding sequence is TGTGCCAGCAGCCAGGACGGGAAGTCCTACGAGCAGTACTTC.

This sequence joins TRBV3-1 (or the pseudogene TRBV3-2) and TRBJ1-2, with D unclear. In germline, CDR1 is LGHDT, CDR2 YNNKEL (reference sequence). There are 17 residues in the CDR3. V was pared by 0 bases and J by 3 bases, with 17 bases between. This chain's CDR3 is CASSQDLGGSKYYGYTF. CDR3 coding DNA: TGTGCCAGCAGCCAAGATCTTGGCGGCAGCAAGTACTATGGCTACACCTTC.

The V call is TRBV7-8, the J call TRBJ2-1; 12 bases agree with TRBD2. V lost 8 bases and J lost 6; bases outside the gene matches: 11. Germline V gene lookup returns CDR1 SGHVS and CDR2 FQNEAQ. The CDR3 is 16 residues long. The CDR3: CASAHLAGGPTNEQFF. CDR3 in DNA: TGTGCCAGCGCCCATCTAGCGGGAGGGCCAACCAATGAGCAGTTCTTC.

The V and J genes are TRBV3-1 (or the pseudogene TRBV3-2) and TRBJ2-1; 8 nucleotides match TRBD1. V gave up 5 bases and J gave up 14 bases; unmatched junction bases: 17. This CDR3 region has 15 residues. The germline gives CDR1 LGHDT, CDR2 YNNKEL (reference sequence). In nucleotides, the CDR3 is TGTGCCAGCAGCTTGCAGGGGGCAGGGGGCAACGAGGAGTTCTTC. Protein: CASSLQGAGGNEEFF.

CDR3 in amino acids: CASSKRALPYGYTF. CDR3 bases: TGTGCCAGTAGTAAGCGGGCCCTCCCTTATGGCTACACCTTC. This chain links TRBV19 with TRBJ1-2; D not certain. The CDR3 is 14 residues long. V was cut by 4 bases and J by 5 bases, with 14 bases left in between. Germline V gene lookup returns CDR1 LNHDA and CDR2 SQIVND (reference sequence). Supplemented by reference TRBV19 and TRBJ1-2, the full variable domain reads DGGITQSPKYLFRKEGQNVTLSCEQNLNHDAMYWYRQDPGQGLRLIYYSQIVNDFQKGDIAEGYSVSREKKESFPLTVTSAQKNPTAFYLCASSKRALPYGYTFGSGTRLTVV.

The V gene is TRBV10-2, the J gene TRBJ2-5; TRBD2 is a possible D gene (5 bases). Germline V CDR1 and CDR2: WSHSY, SAAADI. V was trimmed by 5 bases and J by 5 bases, leaving 15 bases between them. The CDR3 is 14 residues long. DNA for the CDR3: TGCGCCAGCAGTTCCGGGATTGGCCTGGAGACCCAGTACTTC. Translating gives CASSSGIGLETQYF.

The chain joins TRBV3-1 (or the pseudogene TRBV3-2) to TRBJ2-2; 11 bases agree with TRBD2. The CDR3 covers 18 residues. J gave up 1 base and V 3 bases, and 7 bases lay outside the gene matches. CDR1 and CDR2 (germline): LGHDT, YNNKEL (reference sequence). The CDR3 region is CASSHLEGLAENTGELFF. CDR3 bases: TGTGCCAGCAGCCACCTGGAGGGACTAGCGGAGAACACCGGGGAGCTGTTTTTT.

This chain joins TRBV5-1 and TRBJ2-7, with TRBD2 matching over 10 bases. This CDR3 has 15 residues. V lost 4 bases to trimming and J lost 7 bases; unmatched junction nucleotides: 11. The germline V gene has CDR1 SGHRS and CDR2 YFSETQ. CDR3: CASSPLASGSWEQYF. For the CDR3, the DNA is TGCGCCAGCAGCCCCCTGGCTAGCGGGAGTTGGGAGCAGTACTTC.

The chain uses TRBV7-9 and TRBJ1-1; 7 positions match TRBD1. The CDR3 contains 18 residues. V gave up 1 base and J gave up 3 bases; unmatched junction bases: 14. Germline-derived CDR1 and CDR2 are SEHNR and FQNEAQ (reference sequence). Written as DNA, the CDR3 is TGTGCCAGCAGCTTAGGACGGACAGGTAGCGGAGTGGACACTGAAGCTTTCTTT. Translation gives CASSLGRTGSGVDTEAFF.

The chain has TRBV6-2 or TRBV6-3 and TRBJ2-3; TRBD1 aligns across 8 bases. The CDR3 extends over 18 amino acids. The J segment lost 2 bases and the V segment lost 0 bases, leaving 10 bases of the junction unmatched. Germline CDR1 reads MNHEY; CDR2 reads SVGEGT. CDR3 residues: CASSYSALGTGSTDTQYF. The CDR3 DNA is TGTGCCAGCAGTTACTCCGCACTAGGGACAGGATCCACAGATACGCAGTATTTT.

This clone was recorded once. The chain joins TRBV2 to TRBJ2-7; possibly TRBD1 for D (6 bases). The CDR3 covers 15 residues. Germline assignment: CDR1 SNHLY and CDR2 FYNNEI. V was cut by 6 bases and J by 4 bases, with 19 bases left in between. The CDR3 sequence is CASSADRTSPYEQYF. Written as DNA, the CDR3 is TGTGCCAGCAGCGCAGACAGGACCTCCCCATACGAGCAGTACTTC.

The rearrangement joins TRBV6-4 to TRBJ2-3, with 8 bases aligning to TRBD2. The CDR3 totals 14 residues. Germline values: CDR1 MRHNA, CDR2 SNTAGT. J gave up 3 bases and V 8 bases, and 7 bases lay outside the gene matches. As DNA, the CDR3 is TGTGCCAGCTCAGCGGGAGAAGCGACAGATACGCAGTATTTT. It yields the protein CASSAGEATDTQYF.

The chain links TRBV5-5 to TRBJ2-2; D is undetermined. Germline values: CDR1 SGHKS, CDR2 YYEKEE (reference sequence). The CDR3 totals 14 residues. Trimming took 4 bases from V and 4 from J, leaving 11 bases between them. The DNA for the CDR3 is TGTGCCAGCAGCCCGATAGCAGTCACCGGGGAGCTGTTTTTT. This translates into CASSPIAVTGELFF.

V usage is TRBV19 and J usage is TRBJ2-5, with D perhaps TRBD1 (6 bases). Trimming took off 3 bases at V and 4 bases at J, with 15 bases between the two ends. The CDR3 consists of 15 residues. Germline V gives CDR1 LNHDA, CDR2 SQIVND (reference sequence). CDR3 region: CASSILGQRGETQYF. The CDR3 DNA is TGTGCCAGTAGTATCCTAGGACAGCGAGGAGAGACCCAGTACTTC.

There are many counts of this clone. The rearrangement uses TRBV7-9 and TRBJ1-1; 8 bases are a match to TRBD1. The V segment lost 5 bases and the J segment 1 base; nucleotides outside the gene matches: 12. The CDR3 runs to 17 residues. The germline V gene has CDR1 SEHNR and CDR2 FQNEAQ (reference sequence). The CDR3 loop is CASSPRTGRTQNTEAFF. CDR3 coding DNA: TGTGCCAGCAGCCCTCGGACAGGGCGGACACAGAACACTGAAGCTTTCTTT.

This clone is a singleton in its sample. The chain couples TRBV5-4 to TRBJ2-3; TRBD2 matches 7 bases. The length of the CDR3 is 15 residues. J gave up 3 bases and V 1 base, and 5 bases lay outside the gene matches. CDR1 and CDR2 from the germline V gene are SGHNT and YYREEE (reference sequence). The CDR3 DNA reads TGTGCCAGCAGCTTGCCAGGGCGGGGGACAGATACGCAGTATTTT. It translates to CASSLPGRGTDTQYF.

The chain uses TRBV13 and TRBJ1-2, with D maybe TRBD1 (5 bases). V lost 0 bases to trimming and J lost 4 bases, with 12 bases between them. The germline CDR1 and CDR2 sequences are PRHDT and FYEKMQ (reference sequence). The CDR3 sequence is 15 residues long. CDR3 loop: CASSLGPGRGYGYTF. The CDR3 DNA reads TGTGCCAGCAGCTTAGGCCCCGGGAGGGGCTATGGCTACACCTTC.

The V gene is TRBV28, the J gene TRBJ1-5; perhaps TRBD1 as D (6 bases). In germline, CDR1 is MDHEN, CDR2 SYDVKM. V lost 8 bases to trimming and J lost 0 bases, with 14 bases between them. The CDR3 spans 15 residues. The CDR3 DNA reads as TGTGCCAGCGAGGACAGACCATATAGCAATCAGCCCCAGCATTTT. Translation: CASEDRPYSNQPQHF. The whole variable domain, remainder taken from reference TRBV28 and TRBJ1-5, is DVKVTQSSRYLVKRTGEKVFLECVQDMDHENMFWYRQDPGLGLRLIYFSYDVKMKEKGDIPEGYSVSREKKERFSLILESASTNQTSMYLCASEDRPYSNQPQHFGDGTRLSIL.

This rearrangement joins TRBV4-2 to TRBJ2-3, with a weak D call TRBD2 (5 bases). Germline-derived CDR1 and CDR2 are LGHNA and YNFKEQ. Deletions cut 1 base from V and 1 base from J, with 9 bases between. The CDR3 extends over 15 amino acids. CDR3 in DNA: TGTGCCAGCAGCCAAGTTCAAGCGGGCACAGATACGCAGTATTTT. This codes for CASSQVQAGTDTQYF.

This chain connects TRBV12-3 or TRBV12-4 to TRBJ1-1, with TRBD1 as a possible D gene (6 bases). There are 12 residues in the CDR3. Deletions cut 6 bases from V and 6 bases from J, with 11 bases between. The CDR3 reads CASRPQGAEAFF. The DNA of the CDR3 is TGTGCCAGCAGACCACAGGGCGCTGAAGCTTTCTTT.

The chain is built from TRBV11-2 and TRBJ2-3; no reliable D call. The CDR3 length is 13 residues. Germline assignment: CDR1 SGHAT and CDR2 FQNNGV. V gave up 1 base and J gave up 6 bases, with 8 bases separating them. CDR3 sequence reads: CASSLVPRDTQYF. The CDR3 DNA sequence: TGTGCCAGCAGCTTAGTCCCCCGGGATACGCAGTATTTT.

The chain carries TRBV29-1 and TRBJ2-3, with TRBD2 matching 7 bases. The CDR3 length is 14 residues. The V segment lost 8 bases and the J segment 4 bases; nucleotides outside the gene matches: 12. Germline V gene data show CDR1 as SQVTM and CDR2 as ANQGSEA. DNA of the CDR3: TGCAGCTCGGCTCGGGAGCGGGACTCAGATACGCAGTATTTT. Protein product: CSSARERDSDTQYF.

This clone was counted between two and nine times. V gene TRBV21-1 combines with J gene TRBJ2-1; the table's TRBD2 call for D was not verified on the DNA. TRBV21-1 is noted as a pseudogene. The CDR3 is made up of 15 amino acids. This chain's CDR3 is CANVDSGGSYNEQFF. CDR3 DNA sequence: TGTGCCAACGTAGACAGCGGAGGGTCCTACAATGAGCAGTTCTTC.